The following is a T cell receptor (beta chain) sequence with its context. The antigen is not known. The CDR3 spans 16 residues. J gave up 0 bases and V 5 bases, and 9 bases lay outside the gene matches. Per the germline V gene, CDR1 is SGHDT and CDR2 is YYEEEE. Some clones are missing from TCRdb's copy, which holds only in-frame ones; the method was immunoSEQ multiplex PCR. The profile shows roughly 1,800,000 clones, about 95% of them singletons. These data originate in a study of shared clonotypes between healthy human individuals. Study-wide findings and caveats: Clonotypes shared by all four sorted-subset donors had higher generation probabilities than non-shared clonotypes.

Only CD45RO-negative cells positively selected for CCR7 counted as naive CD8 cells, so terminally differentiated effector memory CD45RA+ cells were excluded. The TCR sequence derives from a man younger than 30 in good health. Sequences were obtained from naive CD8+ T cells sorted from blood. The chain recombines TRBV5-6 with TRBJ2-3; 7 bases fit TRBD2. CDR3 nucleotide sequence: TGTGCCAGCAGGTCTACTAGCGCCTATAGCACAGATACGCAGTATTTT. Amino acids: CASRSTSAYSTDTQYF.